The 30 T cell receptor beta chains below all came from one sample that was sequenced in a study of neoadjuvant nivolumab and ipilimumab in lung cancer. TCRdb keeps only in-frame clones here, not all; method: immunoSEQ multiplex PCR. The data show over 7,000 clones, roughly 84% seen once. The sequencing here drew on tumor tissue, taken after neoadjuvant nivolumab, alone or with ipilimumab, at or shortly before surgery. The receptors come from an adult with non-small cell lung cancer.

In its sample, this clone is medium-sized (0.01 to 0.1%). The chain carries TRBV19 and TRBJ2-7; D is possibly TRBD1 (6 bases). The CDR3 runs 15 residues. The V end was cut by 2 bases, the J end by 3 bases, with 14 bases between. Germline V lookup: CDR1 LNHDA, CDR2 SQIVND (reference sequence). CDR3: CASSIKRTAFYEQYF. In DNA form, the CDR3 reads TGTGCCAGTAGTATAAAGAGGACAGCATTCTACGAGCAGTACTTC.

The CDR3 sequence is CASRGRGGSPLHF. CDR3 DNA: TGTGCCAGCAGGGGCAGGGGTGGTTCACCCCTCCACTTT. J is TRBJ1-6 and V is TRBV6-5; a possible D gene is TRBD1 (6 bases). V dropped 6 bases and J dropped 9 bases, with 12 bases sitting between them. The CDR3 loop spans 13 amino acids. CDR1 and CDR2 from the germline V gene are MNHEY and SVGAGI.

The V call is TRBV4-1, the J call TRBJ1-6; D is undetermined. Germline-derived CDR1 and CDR2 are MGHRA and YSYEKL. CDR3 length: 15 amino acids. Trimming took off 2 bases at V and 5 bases at J, with 10 bases between the two ends. The CDR3 protein is CASSQQILNNSPLHF. CDR3 DNA sequence: TGCGCCAGCAGCCAACAGATACTAAATAATTCACCCCTCCACTTT.

The chain recombines TRBV5-4 with TRBJ1-2; a weak D match, TRBD1 (6 bases). The CDR3 runs 14 residues. V lost 3 bases, J lost 4 bases, and 13 bases lay in between. The germline V gene encodes CDR1 SGHNT and CDR2 YYREEE (reference sequence). This CDR3 is CASSYRTEFYGYTF. The CDR3 DNA reads as TGTGCCAGCAGCTACCGGACAGAATTCTATGGCTACACCTTC.

The chain joins TRBV5-4 to TRBJ1-1; possible D gene TRBD1, 5 bases. Germline lookup yields CDR1 SGHNT and CDR2 YYREEE (reference sequence). The CDR3 has 15 residues. Trimming left V 0 bases short and J 3 bases short, with 12 bases between. CDR3 in amino acids: CASSLGGRADTEAFF. The CDR3 bases are TGTGCCAGCAGCTTGGGGGGCAGGGCGGACACTGAAGCTTTCTTT.

J is TRBJ2-7 and V is TRBV29-1; 7 bases match TRBD2. Germline V gives CDR1 SQVTM, CDR2 ANQGSEA. This CDR3 has 13 amino acids. V was pared by 5 bases and J by 1 base, with 5 bases of the junction left unmatched. The CDR3, as DNA: TGCAGCGTTAAGGGAGGGTTTTCCTACGAGCAGTACTTC. The encoded protein is CSVKGGFSYEQYF.

The chain couples TRBV19 to TRBJ1-6; the D gene is possibly TRBD1 (6 bases). With 4 bases removed from V and 10 bases from J, the gap between germline ends came to 17 bases. Germline CDR1 reads LNHDA; CDR2 reads SQIVND (reference sequence). This CDR3 region has 15 residues. The CDR3 here is CASSSGTPARSPLHF. The CDR3 DNA reads TGTGCCAGTAGTAGCGGGACACCCGCGCGATCACCCCTCCACTTT.

This sequence joins TRBV30 and TRBJ2-3; D is perhaps TRBD2 (5 bases). This CDR3 is 13 amino acids long. V gave up 5 bases and J gave up 6 bases, with 15 bases separating them. Germline-derived CDR1 and CDR2 are GTSNPN and SVGIG (reference sequence). The CDR3 sequence: CAWGLYLGDTQYF. The CDR3 DNA reads TGTGCCTGGGGACTGTACCTGGGGGATACGCAGTATTTT. Full variable domain (remainder filled in from reference TRBV30 and TRBJ2-3): SQTIHQWPATLVQPVGSPLSLECTVEGTSNPNLYWYRQAAGRGLQLLFYSVGIGQISSEVPQNLSASRPQDRQFILSSKKLLLSDSGFYLCAWGLYLGDTQYFGPGTRLTVL.

A single count supports this clone. V gene TRBV7-9 combines with J gene TRBJ1-2; D uncertain. The ends were cut back, 4 bases at V and 4 bases at J, with 7 bases in the middle. Germline V gene data show CDR1 as SEHNR and CDR2 as FQNEAQ (reference sequence). The CDR3 sequence is 12 residues long. DNA of the CDR3: TGTGCCAGCAGCTCGCCCGGCTATGGCTACACCTTC. Translating it yields CASSSPGYGYTF.

The table lists this clone with a count of one. The chain joins TRBV10-3 to TRBJ1-1; D ambiguous. CDR1 ENHRY and CDR2 SYGVKD come from the germline V gene. Trimming removed 4 bases at V and 7 bases at J, with 7 bases between. The CDR3 covers 11 residues. The CDR3 is CAISGAFEAFF. CDR3 coding DNA: TGTGCCATCAGTGGAGCGTTTGAAGCTTTCTTT.

The chain couples TRBV5-1 to TRBJ2-7, with TRBD1 matching over 8 bases. The CDR3 covers 16 residues. V lost 0 bases, J lost 5 bases, and 10 bases stayed unmatched. Germline assignment: CDR1 SGHRS and CDR2 YFSETQ. CDR3 nucleotide sequence: TGCGCCAGCAGCTTGGGTTACACAGGGGGATCGGACGAGCAGTACTTC. It encodes CASSLGYTGGSDEQYF.

This clone was detected only once. V is TRBV6-5 and J is TRBJ2-4; D not certain. The germline gives CDR1 MNHEY, CDR2 SVGAGI. Trimming stripped 1 base from V and 1 base from J, with 11 bases between. The CDR3 is made up of 16 amino acids. The CDR3 loop reads CASSYLRAGAKNIQYF. CDR3 bases: TGTGCCAGCAGTTACTTGCGCGCTGGCGCCAAAAACATTCAGTACTTC.

The V call is TRBV4-1, the J call TRBJ2-1; D is unresolved. The germline V gene encodes CDR1 MGHRA and CDR2 YSYEKL. V lost 0 bases and J lost 0, with 15 bases in between. The CDR3 runs 18 residues. The CDR3 DNA is TGCGCCAGCAGCCAAGATATGCGCGTCCCAAGCTCCTACAATGAGCAGTTCTTC. As protein: CASSQDMRVPSSYNEQFF.

The V and J genes are TRBV7-8 and TRBJ1-2, with unresolved D. The CDR3 runs to 14 residues. V was trimmed by 4 bases and J by 1 base, leaving 10 bases between them. Germline V gene sequence: CDR1 SGHVS, CDR2 FQNEAQ. DNA of the CDR3: TGTGCCAGCAGCTCCCAAGGGCTTAACTATGGCTACACCTTC. Protein sequence: CASSSQGLNYGYTF.

The genes are TRBV18 and TRBJ2-5; TRBD1 matches at 10 bases. The CDR3 consists of 14 residues. Germline lookup yields CDR1 KGHSH and CDR2 LQKENI. The junction had 5 bases not matched to a gene; V was cut back by 6 bases and J by 4 bases. Here the CDR3 reads CASSRGQGGETQYF. The CDR3 DNA sequence: TGTGCCAGCTCGCGTGGACAGGGGGGAGAGACCCAGTACTTC.

This sequence joins TRBV5-4 and TRBJ1-1; D possibly corresponds to TRBD1 (6 bases). The CDR3 consists of 15 residues. V was trimmed by 4 bases and J by 0 bases, leaving 13 bases between them. From germline, CDR1 is SGHNT and CDR2 YYREEE (reference sequence). In DNA, the CDR3 is TGTGCCAGCAGCGGAGACACAGGGATGAACACTGAAGCTTTCTTT. This encodes CASSGDTGMNTEAFF.

The chain couples TRBV5-8 to TRBJ2-7; 8 nucleotides agree with TRBD1. The V gene's germline CDR1 is SGHTS and CDR2 YDEGEE. The CDR3 is 15 amino acids. The V segment lost 0 bases and the J segment 2 bases; nucleotides outside the gene matches: 4. The DNA of the CDR3 is TGTGCCAGCAGCTTGGTGACAGGGGACACCTACGAGCAGTACTTC. Encoded protein: CASSLVTGDTYEQYF.

V is TRBV12-5 and J is TRBJ1-2; D gene unclear. CDR1 and CDR2 (germline): LGHNT, FRNRAP. CDR3 length: 13 amino acids. Trimming removed 1 base at V and 4 bases at J, with 7 bases between. DNA for the CDR3: TGTGCTAGTGGTTTGGCCCCCGGCTATGGCTACACCTTC. This gives the protein CASGLAPGYGYTF.

This clone has a single count. The chain carries TRBV7-2 and TRBJ1-1; TRBD1 is a possible D gene (5 bases). Germline V gives CDR1 SGHTA, CDR2 FQGNSA. The CDR3 consists of 13 residues. V shed 1 base and J shed 6 bases, with 9 bases lying between them. The chain's CDR3 is CASSLVTGAEAFF. The CDR3 DNA reads as TGTGCCAGCAGCTTAGTAACGGGGGCTGAAGCTTTCTTT.

The rearrangement links TRBV9 to TRBJ2-7; possibly TRBD1 or TRBD2 for D (5 bases each). CDR1 and CDR2 (germline): SGDLS, YYNGEE. This CDR3 comprises 16 residues. The V and J ends lost 0 bases and 3 bases respectively, with 16 bases between them. DNA of the CDR3: TGTGCCAGCAGCGTAGCTCGAGGGGCGTCAGTCTACGAGCAGTACTTC. Its translation: CASSVARGASVYEQYF.

The chain recombines TRBV10-3 with TRBJ2-7; 8 nucleotides match TRBD1. Trimming at V came to 6 bases and at J to 2 bases, leaving 6 bases not matched to a gene. The CDR3 covers 14 residues. Germline CDR1 reads ENHRY; CDR2 reads SYGVKD. In DNA form, the CDR3 reads TGTGCCATCAGGGACAGGGTCGGAGCCTACGAGCAGTACTTC. It translates to CAIRDRVGAYEQYF.

The V gene is TRBV5-1, the J gene TRBJ2-1; TRBD1 matches 7 bases. The CDR3 runs 14 residues. CDR1 is SGHRS and CDR2 is YFSETQ in the germline V gene. Trimming took 3 bases from V and 4 from J; bases not matched to a gene: 4. The CDR3 here is CASSSGQSYNEQFF. The CDR3 region has the DNA TGCGCCAGCAGCTCGGGACAGAGTTACAATGAGCAGTTCTTC.

The rearrangement joins TRBV7-2 to TRBJ2-1; TRBD2 matches 7 bases. This CDR3 is built from 16 residues. J gave up 4 bases and V 1 base, and 7 bases lay outside the gene matches. Germline CDR1 reads SGHTA; CDR2 reads FQGNSA. The CDR3 sequence: CASSLGGASGYNEQFF. DNA of the CDR3: TGTGCCAGCAGCTTAGGTGGTGCTAGCGGATACAATGAGCAGTTCTTC.

This clone appeared once. The V gene is TRBV4-1, the J gene TRBJ1-2, with D unresolved. The CDR3 length is 15 residues. Trimming removed 1 base from V and 4 bases from J, with 13 bases in between. Germline CDR1 is MGHRA and CDR2 is YSYEKL. The CDR3 reads CASSQGTSGLYGYTF. CDR3 DNA: TGCGCCAGCAGCCAAGGAACCTCCGGGCTCTATGGCTACACCTTC.

CDR3: CASSLAGPTDTQYF. CDR3 nucleotides: TGTGCCAGCAGCTTAGCGGGGCCTACAGATACGCAGTATTTT. The J gene is TRBJ2-3, the V gene TRBV7-9; a weak D match, TRBD1 (5 bases). CDR3 length: 14 residues. The germline gives CDR1 SEHNR, CDR2 FQNEAQ (reference sequence). V was trimmed by 0 bases and J by 3 bases, leaving 7 bases between them.

The CDR3 region is CASSPMTGELFF. The CDR3 bases are TGTGCCAGCAGCCCAATGACCGGGGAGCTGTTTTTT. The V gene is TRBV11-3, the J gene TRBJ2-2; D is unresolved. Trimming shortened V by 5 bases and J by 5 bases, and 6 bases separated the two germline ends. Germline CDR1 is SGHNT and CDR2 is YENEEA. The CDR3 sequence is 12 residues long.

This rearrangement joins TRBV5-1 to TRBJ1-6; perhaps TRBD1 as D (6 bases). The germline CDR1 and CDR2 sequences are SGHRS and YFSETQ. Trimming removed 0 bases from V and 8 bases from J, with 9 bases in between. The CDR3 is 14 residues long. The CDR3 nucleotides read TGCGCCAGCAGCTTGGATGGGGGCGATTCACCCCTCCACTTT. Its protein product is CASSLDGGDSPLHF.

The gene calls are TRBV4-1 and TRBJ1-1, with a tentative D call TRBD1 (5 bases). This CDR3 has 16 amino acids. Trimming left V 1 base short and J 3 bases short, with 15 bases between. Germline assignment: CDR1 MGHRA and CDR2 YSYEKL. In DNA, the CDR3 is TGCGCCAGCAGCCAAGGGGGGAGGGGCCGGTACACTGAAGCTTTCTTT. Amino acid sequence: CASSQGGRGRYTEAFF.

The CDR3 sequence: CASSFSGARVREQFF. The CDR3 region has the DNA TGTGCCAGCAGCTTTAGCGGGGCGAGAGTTCGGGAGCAGTTCTTC. The chain combines TRBV7-8 with TRBJ2-1; 8 nucleotides align to TRBD2. The CDR3 has 15 amino acids. CDR1 is SGHVS and CDR2 is FQNEAQ in the germline V gene. V shed 3 bases, J shed 10 bases, and the junction held 11 bases outside the gene matches.

V and J are TRBV11-2 and TRBJ1-2, with D perhaps matching TRBD1 (5 bases). Germline lookup yields CDR1 SGHAT and CDR2 FQNNGV. The germline V and J ends were trimmed by 5 bases and 4 bases, with 17 bases remaining between them. The CDR3 is made up of 15 amino acids. The DNA of the CDR3 is TGTGCCAGCAGCCCCGGGCCCACCGGGGGCTATGGCTACACCTTC. This sequence encodes CASSPGPTGGYGYTF.